Listed below are T cell receptor beta chains from one sample, sequenced in a study of T cell responses to AZD1222 COVID-19 vaccine. Sequenced by immunoSEQ multiplex PCR; TCRdb stores in-frame clones only, minus some. The sample shows 90,000 to 120,000 clones, around 91% of them seen only once. Sequencing used peripheral blood, obtained on day 0 of AZD1222 vaccination. Receptors were obtained from an adult in good health. CDR3s include the opening cysteine and the closing phenylalanine or tryptophan. Clone sizes are given selectively: once, few, many, or a class where the clone is expanded.

TRBV7-9	.	15	TRBJ1-2	CASSLAHTGDYGYTF
TRBV12-3/TRBV12-4	once	13	TRBJ1-1	CASSLASDTEAFF
TRBV19	.	16	TRBJ1-2	CASSRQGARTNYGYTF
TRBV25-1	few	15	TRBJ1-2	CASQPSGGASYGYTF
TRBV30	.	14	TRBJ1-2	CAWSSQAGNYGYTF
TRBV1	.	21	TRBJ2-5	CTSSQDECFETVPPRQETQYF
TRBV6-5	few	12	TRBJ2-1	CASSLTGIEQFF
TRBV30	.	14	TRBJ1-4	CAWSPTWSNEKLFF
TRBV28	.	15	TRBJ1-5	CASSRHSGSNQPQHF
TRBV7-2	.	11	TRBJ1-1	CASSLNTEAFF
TRBV24-1	.	18	TRBJ1-2	CATSDTGTGIGSNYGYTF
TRBV14	.	12	TRBJ1-2	CASSHQHYGYTF
TRBV30	.	12	TRBJ1-3	CAWSVLGNTIYF
TRBV7-2	few	13	TRBJ1-2	CASSSGGFYGYTF
TRBV5-1	.	16	TRBJ1-3	CASSLGPGASGNTIYF
TRBV6-2/TRBV6-3	once	18	TRBJ2-1	CASSSFSLRDRHTNEQFF
TRBV9	.	15	TRBJ1-4	CASSQGGRTNEKLFF
TRBV12-2	once	15	TRBJ2-7	CASRPAAVRGYEQYF
TRBV9	.	15	TRBJ1-6	CASSEGQGYNSPLHF
TRBV7-9	.	18	TRBJ2-2	CASSQKPPGQGATGELFF
TRBV5-1	once	14	TRBJ2-7	CASSSAFLGQEQYF
TRBV19	.	13	TRBJ1-2	CATYGGANYGYTF
TRBV6-1	.	14	TRBJ1-1	CASSEGRGRLKAFF
TRBV7-9	.	14	TRBJ1-3	CASHALEAGNTIYF
TRBV6-5	.	11	TRBJ2-7	CASSPLYEQYF
TRBV18	.	15	TRBJ1-6	CASSPQIKDNSPLHF
TRBV9	few	11	TRBJ2-1	CASSVDDEQFF
TRBV28	.	13	TRBJ2-7	CASSPIQDYEQYF
TRBV5-5	.	17	TRBJ1-6	CASSPTGRSSYNSPLHF
TRBV6-5	.	14	TRBJ1-1	CASSYLGGGAEAFF
TRBV4-1	.	18	TRBJ2-1	CASSPRFGGANSYNEQFF
TRBV13	.	14	TRBJ2-6	CASSLNTGANVLTF
TRBV7-9	.	12	TRBJ2-1	CASSLARDEQFF
TRBV5-1	.	17	TRBJ1-1	CASSLAGQGGWTTEAFF
TRBV15	.	15	TRBJ1-1	CATSRDPETGGYAFF
TRBV11-2	.	14	TRBJ1-3	CASSLGSTGNTIYF
TRBV9	.	16	TRBJ1-1	CASSVPQEGGHTEAFF
TRBV9	.	15	TRBJ2-5	CASSLGTSGAKTQYF
TRBV11-2	.	18	TRBJ2-6	CASSSYVGRPTGANVLTF
TRBV10-3	.	13	TRBJ1-3	CATLTGDGNTIYF
TRBV3-1/TRBV3-2	.	13	TRBJ1-1	CASSQDGGTKAFF
TRBV15	.	18	TRBJ2-5	CATSRGFSGGFGSETQYF
TRBV24-1	.	14	TRBJ1-5	CATSARGPNSPQHF
TRBV12-3/TRBV12-4	.	13	TRBJ1-2	CASSLRQSDGYTF
TRBV5-1	.	16	TRBJ1-5	CASSLEGTVDNQPQHF
TRBV5-8	.	13	TRBJ1-1	CASSHRVWTEAFF
TRBV5-6	once	15	TRBJ2-7	CASSLGLAGAYEQYF
TRBV6-5	.	16	TRBJ2-7	CASSSDRGALLAGLYF
TRBV2	.	15	TRBJ1-5	CASSARRGDNQPQHF
TRBV29-1	few	14	TRBJ2-4	CSVDIAGAKNIQYF
TRBV29-1	.	13	TRBJ2-5	CSVSLTGSETQYF